The clone carrying this TCR beta chain was counted a few times. TCRdb called the 5' RACE reads again in MiXCR, with one record for every CDR3 protein. Altogether around 480,000 distinct CDR3 sequences are present, 13% to 15% being singletons, with the ten largest covering about 0.52%. The record originates from a study of identical twins. The sample also formed part of further work on yellow fever vaccine responses in identical twins.

Material for sequencing was CD4+ T cells sorted from blood. The source of this sequence is a woman aged 18 to 35 in good health.

CDR3 loop: CASSPPRGGTEAFF. The CDR3 nucleotides read TGTGCCAGCAGCCCCCCCAGGGGAGGCACTGAAGCTTTCTTT. This chain joins TRBV7-2 and TRBJ1-1; perhaps TRBD1 as D (6 bases). Germline V lookup: CDR1 SGHTA, CDR2 FQGNSA. This CDR3 region has 14 residues. V dropped 5 bases and J dropped 4 bases, with 14 bases sitting between them.